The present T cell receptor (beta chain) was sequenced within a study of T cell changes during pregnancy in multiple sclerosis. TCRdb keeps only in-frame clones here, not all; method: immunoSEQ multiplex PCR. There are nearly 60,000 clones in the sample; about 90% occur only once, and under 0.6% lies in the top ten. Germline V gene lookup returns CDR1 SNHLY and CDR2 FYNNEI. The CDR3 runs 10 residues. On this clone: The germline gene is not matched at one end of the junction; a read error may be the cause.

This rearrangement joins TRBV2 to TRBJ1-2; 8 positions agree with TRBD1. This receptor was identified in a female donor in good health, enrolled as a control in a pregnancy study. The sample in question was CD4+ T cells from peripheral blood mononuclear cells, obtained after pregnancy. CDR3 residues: CASSSGGCTF. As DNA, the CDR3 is TGTGCCAGCAGTTCAGGGGGCTGCACCTTC.